Listed below are T cell receptor beta chains from one sample, sequenced in a study of blood T cells in healthy people across ages. In TCRdb, the 5' RACE reads were re-called with MiXCR into one record per CDR3 protein. The sample yields some 940,000 distinct CDR3 sequences, roughly 29% seen once. This sample was also put to use in a study of T cells of mothers and their children.

Sequencing was done on a sample of blood. The receptors shown here come from a woman between 40 and 50 years old in good health. CDR3s include the opening cysteine and the closing phenylalanine or tryptophan. Each record gives: V gene, J gene, CDR3 protein.

V: TRBV3-1; J: TRBJ2-3; CDR3: CASRAGGEDTQYF
V: TRBV18; J: TRBJ2-7; CDR3: CASSPFAGSSYEQYF
V: TRBV28; J: TRBJ2-7; CDR3: CASSALPSFSYEQYF
V: TRBV14; J: TRBJ2-3; CDR3: CASSQDHLVAGNTDTQYF
V: TRBV20-1; J: TRBJ2-7; CDR3: CSAPPRTKAEQYF
V: TRBV5-4; J: TRBJ2-3; CDR3: CASSFQLVNADTQYF
V: TRBV20-1; J: TRBJ2-3; CDR3: CSARGLAGGAVTDTQYF
V: TRBV20-1; J: TRBJ1-6; CDR3: CSARETGGKNSPLHF
V: TRBV6-1; J: TRBJ2-3; CDR3: CASSAVRGADTQYF
V: TRBV30; J: TRBJ1-2; CDR3: CAWSVGVNLYGYTF
V: TRBV25-1; J: TRBJ1-1; CDR3: CASRAARGRRGEAFF
V: TRBV28; J: TRBJ1-4; CDR3: CASSLSLKLFF
V: TRBV2; J: TRBJ2-7; CDR3: CASRLGTFSYEQYF
V: TRBV10-3; J: TRBJ1-4; CDR3: CAISGHGTNEKLFF
V: TRBV29-1; J: TRBJ1-5; CDR3: CSVSGTGGAGNQSQHF
V: TRBV7-8; J: TRBJ1-3; CDR3: CASSSSGAISSGNTIYF
V: TRBV5-1; J: TRBJ2-1; CDR3: CASSRRSGVNEQFF
V: TRBV7-2; J: TRBJ1-2; CDR3: CASSSKQGIGGYTF
V: TRBV2; J: TRBJ2-7; CDR3: CASSDWDSYEQYF
V: TRBV7-9; J: TRBJ1-3; CDR3: CVSSRTGGAMFSTIYF
V: TRBV4-3; J: TRBJ1-4; CDR3: CASSQDGELFF
V: TRBV4-2; J: TRBJ1-2; CDR3: CASSPDRYYDGYTF
V: TRBV7-9; J: TRBJ1-6; CDR3: CASSPRDPQGSPRHF
V: TRBV7-2; J: TRBJ2-3; CDR3: CASSLAPIRDGTDTQYF
V: TRBV2; J: TRBJ2-3; CDR3: CATDRDGYTDTQYF
V: TRBV5-1; J: TRBJ2-3; CDR3: CASSLLAYTSTDTQYF
V: TRBV9; J: TRBJ2-4; CDR3: CASSPPRADRGLAKNIQYF
V: TRBV3-1; J: TRBJ1-1; CDR3: CASSQNTGVYTEAFF
V: TRBV20-1; J: TRBJ2-3; CDR3: CSAAVGGGATDTQYF
V: TRBV7-2; J: TRBJ2-4; CDR3: CASSLGTGGGIRYF
V: TRBV25-1; J: TRBJ2-5; CDR3: CASSELEIADPETQYF
V: TRBV12-3/TRBV12-4; J: TRBJ2-7; CDR3: CASSGTVTYEQYF
V: TRBV7-3; J: TRBJ2-1; CDR3: CASSPQGESYNEQFF
V: TRBV7-9; J: TRBJ1-2; CDR3: CASSQPDGLAYGYTF
V: TRBV10-3; J: TRBJ2-3; CDR3: CAISERETDTQYF
V: TRBV7-9; J: TRBJ1-5; CDR3: CASSKRQMPQHF
V: TRBV20-1; J: .; CDR3: CSARPQGGTYEQYF